Following are 27 T cell receptor beta chains from one sample sequenced in a study of blood T cell repertoires in COVID-19. This table comes from immunoSEQ multiplex PCR, and its TCRdb copy is limited to in-frame clones, with some not included. The data show about 130,000 clones, over 60% seen once. Sequenced sample: peripheral blood. The receptors were gathered from a man aged 40-50 years with active or convalescent COVID-19.

J is TRBJ2-7 and V is TRBV30; 10 bases match TRBD2. The germline V gene has CDR1 GTSNPN and CDR2 SVGIG (reference sequence). The CDR3 has 15 residues. V was clipped by 0 bases and J by 2 bases; unmatched bases: 4. The CDR3 here is CAWSVGLAGAYEQYF. CDR3 DNA: TGTGCCTGGAGTGTTGGGCTAGCGGGAGCCTACGAGCAGTACTTC.

The chain links TRBV11-2 to TRBJ2-5; 10 bases agree with TRBD1. Germline values: CDR1 SGHAT, CDR2 FQNNGV. The ends lost 3 bases at V and 4 bases at J; junction bases unmatched: 5. CDR3 length equals 15 residues. CDR3 loop: CASSFGQGGRETQYF. The DNA for the CDR3 is TGTGCCAGCAGCTTCGGACAGGGGGGAAGAGAGACCCAGTACTTC.

This sequence joins TRBV9 and TRBJ1-2; the D gene is possibly TRBD1 (6 bases). The CDR3 runs to 13 residues. Germline V CDR1 and CDR2: SGDLS, YYNGEE. V lost 0 bases to trimming and J lost 7 bases, with 10 bases between them. CDR3 in DNA: TGTGCCAGCAGCGTAGGGGGACACTCTGGCTACACCTTC. It translates to CASSVGGHSGYTF.

This clone appeared a few times. The chain has TRBV19 and TRBJ1-1; the D gene is possibly TRBD1 (6 bases). Trimming took off 4 bases at V and 8 bases at J, with 11 bases between the two ends. The CDR3 covers 12 residues. Germline V gene lookup returns CDR1 LNHDA and CDR2 SQIVND (reference sequence). The DNA for the CDR3 is TGTGCCAGTAGTAACCTCCAGGGGGAAGCTTTCTTT. This encodes CASSNLQGEAFF.

The chain is built from TRBV9 and TRBJ1-4; TRBD1 is a possible D gene (6 bases). Germline V gene lookup returns CDR1 SGDLS and CDR2 YYNGEE. The CDR3 has 14 amino acids. Trimming took off 3 bases at V and 11 bases at J, with 17 bases between the two ends. Here the CDR3 reads CASSAPDPGAKLFF. CDR3 nucleotides: TGTGCCAGCAGCGCGCCTGACCCAGGGGCGAAACTGTTTTTT.

The chain combines TRBV7-2 with TRBJ1-2, with 9 bases fitting TRBD1. Germline values: CDR1 SGHTA, CDR2 FQGNSA. This CDR3 comprises 16 residues. Unmatched junction bases numbered 5, after V lost 0 bases and J lost 3 bases. CDR3 sequence reads: CASSLATGQGYYGYTF. The CDR3 nucleotides read TGTGCCAGCAGCTTAGCGACGGGACAGGGCTACTATGGCTACACCTTC.

This clone was picked up a small number of times. This chain links TRBV27 with TRBJ2-7, with TRBD2 matching 12 bases. Germline lookup yields CDR1 MNHEY and CDR2 SMNVEV (reference sequence). The CDR3 loop spans 17 amino acids. V gave up 5 bases and J gave up 7 bases; unmatched junction bases: 15. CDR3 bases: TGTGCCAGCAGTAGCCCTCGGACTAGCGGGAATGCGGGGGAGCAGTACTTC. Translation: CASSSPRTSGNAGEQYF.

CDR3 sequence: CASSQDWQVNTEAFF. CDR3 bases: TGCGCCAGCAGCCAAGACTGGCAAGTGAACACTGAAGCTTTCTTT. The chain has TRBV4-3 and TRBJ1-1; D remains ambiguous. V was cut by 0 bases and J by 0 bases, with 8 bases left in between. The CDR3 is made up of 15 amino acids. CDR1 and CDR2 from the germline V gene are LGHNA and YSLEER.

The genes are TRBV29-1 and TRBJ1-1, with 7 bases lining up with TRBD1. Germline CDR1 is SQVTM and CDR2 is ANQGSEA. This CDR3 is 14 amino acids long. With 4 bases clipped from V and 3 bases from J, the junction kept 8 bases outside the gene matches. The CDR3 DNA reads as TGCAGCGTTGCCCGACAGGGACTGGACACTGAAGCTTTCTTT. It is translated as CSVARQGLDTEAFF.

A few counts support this clone. V usage is TRBV25-1 and J usage is TRBJ2-2; D may be TRBD1 (5 bases). The length of the CDR3 is 16 residues. Per the germline V gene, CDR1 is MGHDK and CDR2 is SYGVNS. Trimming removed 2 bases from V and 4 bases from J, with 14 bases in between. CDR3 region: CASSEGSVRGTGELFF. CDR3 bases: TGTGCCAGCAGTGAAGGAAGCGTAAGGGGCACCGGGGAGCTGTTTTTT.

This chain connects TRBV6-6 to TRBJ2-3; tentative D call: TRBD1 (6 bases). The CDR3 contains 19 residues. Per germline, CDR1 MNHNY and CDR2 SVGAGI (reference sequence). Trimming took 5 bases from V and 2 from J, leaving 26 bases between them. The CDR3 DNA follows: TGTGCCAGCAGTCAACCCGGCAGGGGAGAGGGTGGGGACACAGATACGCAGTATTTT. Residues: CASSQPGRGEGGDTDTQYF.

This chain connects TRBV28 to TRBJ1-1; tentatively, D is TRBD1 (6 bases). Germline assignment: CDR1 MDHEN and CDR2 SYDVKM. V gave up 5 bases and J gave up 1 base, with 8 bases separating them. This CDR3 contains 13 residues. The chain's CDR3 is CASSPTGNTEAFF. CDR3 DNA sequence: TGTGCCAGCAGTCCGACAGGGAACACTGAAGCTTTCTTT.

This chain uses TRBV28 with TRBJ1-1; D remains unclear. V lost 6 bases and J lost 5, with 13 bases in between. Germline CDR1 MDHEN, CDR2 SYDVKM. The CDR3 loop spans 13 amino acids. The CDR3 coding sequence is TGTGCCAGCAGCAACACTAGTCCGACTGAAGCTTTCTTT. This gives the protein CASSNTSPTEAFF.

The V and J genes are TRBV27 and TRBJ1-2; D not certain. V was trimmed by 6 bases and J by 8 bases, leaving 19 bases between them. CDR3 length: 14 amino acids. CDR1 and CDR2 (germline): MNHEY, SMNVEV (reference sequence). This CDR3 reads CASSPWEATGGYTF. The CDR3 coding sequence is TGTGCCAGCAGCCCCTGGGAGGCCACGGGGGGCTACACCTTC.

The CDR3 DNA is TGTGCCAGCCGCTACAGAGATAGCAATCAGCCCCAGCATTTT. Protein: CASRYRDSNQPQHF. The chain links TRBV6-6 to TRBJ1-5; D gene uncertain. The CDR3 spans 14 residues. CDR1 is MNHNY and CDR2 is SVGAGI in the germline V gene (reference sequence). V lost 8 bases and J 0 bases, leaving 11 bases between the germline ends.

Here the CDR3 DNA reads TGCGCCAGCAGCAAGGACAGCCAAGAGACCCAGTACTTC. Protein: CASSKDSQETQYF. This chain links TRBV5-1 with TRBJ2-5; D possibly corresponds to TRBD1 (6 bases). The CDR3 spans 13 residues. Germline V gene sequence: CDR1 SGHRS, CDR2 YFSETQ. Trimming stripped 4 bases from V and 1 base from J, with 8 bases between.

The rearrangement joins TRBV18 to TRBJ2-1, with 9 positions matching TRBD1. Trimming removed 6 bases from V and 8 bases from J; junction bases left unmatched: 11. Germline V gene sequence: CDR1 KGHSH, CDR2 LQKENI. The CDR3 has 15 amino acids. CDR3 in amino acids: CASSPAGQGFDEQFF. CDR3 nucleotide sequence: TGTGCCAGCTCTCCCGCCGGACAGGGGTTCGATGAGCAGTTCTTC.

The chain uses TRBV6-5 and TRBJ2-7; 12 nucleotides match TRBD2. V trimming: 9 bases; J trimming: 3 bases; junction bases outside the gene matches: 6. This CDR3 region has 14 residues. Germline CDR1 reads MNHEY; CDR2 reads SVGAGI. CDR3 coding DNA: TGTGCCAGACCCGGGACTAGCGGGCACTACGAGCAGTACTTC. Translating gives CARPGTSGHYEQYF.

This clone was observed once. The chain is built from TRBV5-4 and TRBJ2-2; 8 nucleotides match TRBD1. V was clipped by 4 bases and J by 4 bases; unmatched bases: 3. Germline CDR1 and CDR2: SGHNT and YYREEE (reference sequence). The CDR3 contains 14 residues. CDR3: CASSPQGATGELFF. CDR3 nucleotide sequence: TGTGCCAGCAGCCCTCAGGGGGCCACCGGGGAGCTGTTTTTT.

This clone came up once. CDR3 nucleotides: TGTGCCAGCAGTATGAGGGGGTCGTACCAAGAGACCCAGTACTTC. This codes for CASSMRGSYQETQYF. V is TRBV7-2 and J is TRBJ2-5; D is possibly TRBD1 (6 bases). The CDR3 covers 15 residues. From germline, CDR1 is SGHTA and CDR2 FQGNSA. Trimming stripped 6 bases from V and 0 bases from J, with 14 bases between. Full variable domain (outside the CDR3, taken from reference TRBV7-2 and TRBJ2-5): GAGVSQSPSNKVTEKGKDVELRCDPISGHTALYWYRQSLGQGLEFLIYFQGNSAPDKSGLPSDRFSAERTGGSVSTLTIQRTQQEDSAVYLCASSMRGSYQETQYFGPGTRLLVL.

The chain is built from TRBV4-3 and TRBJ1-1, with D possibly being TRBD1 (5 bases). CDR1 LGHNA and CDR2 YSLEER come from the germline V gene. V was shortened by 0 bases and J by 1 base, with 12 bases between the two germline ends. The CDR3 is 16 amino acids. This CDR3 is CASSQDLGQGNTEAFF. CDR3 DNA: TGCGCCAGCAGCCAAGATCTAGGGCAGGGGAACACTGAAGCTTTCTTT.

This chain connects TRBV11-2 to TRBJ2-3, with 7 bases matching TRBD2. The CDR3 runs 18 residues. Looked up from germline, CDR1 is SGHAT and CDR2 is FQNNGV. Trimming at V came to 1 base and at J to 7 bases, leaving 17 bases not matched to a gene. For the CDR3, the DNA is TGTGCCAGCAGCTTAGTCCCCTCATGGGAGGGAATGGCAAATACGCAGTATTTT. Translated: CASSLVPSWEGMANTQYF.

J is TRBJ1-4 and V is TRBV15, with 7 bases aligning to TRBD1. This CDR3 comprises 15 residues. The trim removed 3 bases at V and 0 bases at J, leaving 1 base unmatched. Germline V gene data show CDR1 as LNHNV and CDR2 as YYDKDF (reference sequence). The CDR3 sequence: CATSRGTATNEKLFF. CDR3 sequence (DNA): TGTGCCACCAGCAGGGGGACAGCAACTAATGAAAAACTGTTTTTT. Full variable domain (outside the CDR3, taken from reference TRBV15 and TRBJ1-4): DAMVIQNPRYQVTQFGKPVTLSCSQTLNHNVMYWYQQKSSQAPKLLFHYYDKDFNNEADTPDNFQSRRPNTSFCFLDIRSPGLGDTAMYLCATSRGTATNEKLFFGSGTQLSVL.

The V gene is TRBV29-1, the J gene TRBJ2-1, with TRBD2 matching over 9 bases. CDR1 is SQVTM, CDR2 ANQGSEA, per germline. With V trimmed by 4 bases and J by 4 bases, 5 bases remained unmatched. The CDR3 runs 14 residues. The CDR3 DNA sequence: TGCAGCGTTGGGGTAGCGGGAGTTTACAATGAGCAGTTCTTC. This sequence encodes CSVGVAGVYNEQFF.

This chain links TRBV10-3 with TRBJ1-4, with 7 bases lining up with TRBD1. Germline V gene data show CDR1 as ENHRY and CDR2 as SYGVKD. CDR3 length: 16 amino acids. V lost 0 bases to trimming and J lost 4 bases; unmatched junction nucleotides: 5. The CDR3 DNA is TGTGCCATCAGTGAGTCCAGGGCAGGGGGTAATGAAAAACTGTTTTTT. It specifies CAISESRAGGNEKLFF.

A single count supports this clone. The chain carries TRBV28 and TRBJ2-7, with 11 bases identical to TRBD1. The V gene's germline CDR1 is MDHEN and CDR2 SYDVKM. V was pared by 4 bases and J by 4 bases, with 9 bases of the junction left unmatched. The CDR3 has 16 amino acids. CDR3 bases: TGTGCCAGCAGTTCCCACTCCGGGACAGGGGGTTACGAGCAGTACTTC. Translation gives CASSSHSGTGGYEQYF.

This chain uses TRBV6-1 with TRBJ2-2; 10 bases line up with TRBD1. CDR3 size: 16 residues. CDR1 is MNHNS and CDR2 is SASEGT in the germline V gene. Trimming at V came to 2 bases and at J to 7 bases, leaving 7 bases not matched to a gene. The CDR3 sequence: CASSESRTGGIGELFF. In DNA form, the CDR3 reads TGTGCCAGCAGTGAATCACGGACAGGGGGAATCGGGGAGCTGTTTTTT.